The entry below describes one T cell receptor beta chain. This clone is a singleton in its sample. Its target antigen remains unknown. It has no much larger one-base neighbor in the sample; base qualities were not kept. Each collaborating institution followed its own protocols to collect whole blood in K2EDTA tubes. For TCRbeta analysis, collaborators shipped samples in one of three forms: frozen whole blood, isolated PBMCs, or DNA extracted from either of those sample types. The immunoSEQ Assay, a bias-controlled multiplex PCR, was used to amplify TCRbeta CDR3 regions from genomic DNA. The study's own analysis went as follows. Within the assay, amplification of reference gene primers was used to estimate how many nucleated cells each sample contained. To quantify the absolute abundance of each unique TCRbeta CDR3 rearrangement, sequence reads were collapsed and filtered. For each sample, productive Simpson clonality was calculated as the square root of Simpson's diversity index over productive rearrangements. TCRdb's version of the immuneACCESS table is confined to in-frame rearrangements and falls short of the full clone set. An unresolved V gene accounts for under half of the shortfall where checked; the remainder is of unknown origin. The V and J calls and the clone size are those of that table, but D and trimming were determined from the DNA. The table for this sample lists 150,000 to 180,000 clones; around 83% of them were counted only once. The ten most abundant clones make up around a tenth of the sample.

This record comes from a study of blood T cell repertoires in COVID-19 (TCRdb year 2020). Notes on the research overall: Samples from collaborators originated in the United States, Italy and Spain and spanned both the acute and convalescent phases of COVID-19. A de-identified subject ID, COVID-19 status, age in years and sex were almost always included in the sample metadata. Where available, HLA class I and class II types were obtained from metadata supplied by the sample provider rather than from assay-based typing. The material from the prospective study consisted of cDNA or gDNA derived from T cells, B-cell-depleted T cells, or PBMCs. Subjects who had been exposed to COVID-19, were actively infected with it, or had recovered from it provided the deeply sampled blood TCRbeta repertoires that made up the dataset. Samples were obtained from the ongoing ImmuneRACE study (first 160 participants) and from 1,200 or so subjects provided by 6 global collaborators. The repertoires were released in a freely available public database intended as a resource for research on the immune response to SARS-CoV-2. Overall study results and their limits: How much clinical and demographic metadata was included differed by source and by participant, and the metadata was provided uncurated.

The sample consisted of peripheral blood. This sequence was found in a woman between 50 and 59 years old with acute or convalescent COVID-19.

The sequence in DNA is TGTGCCAGTAGGACGACAGGGGGACAGTCTGAGCAGTTCTTC. Its coded protein is CASRTTGGQSEQFF. The chain is encoded by TRBV19 joined to TRBJ2-1, with 9 bases matching TRBD1. V lost 6 bases and J lost 9 bases, and the count of bases not matched to a germline gene is 9. As encoded in the germline V gene (reference sequence), CDR1 is LNHDA while CDR2 is SQIVND. The CDR3, from cysteine to phenylalanine, totals 14 residues. The only DNA kept is the CDR3, 42 bases in frame from the first base.